What follows are 30 T cell receptor beta chains derived from one specimen sequenced in a study of T cell responses to AZD1222 COVID-19 vaccine. TCRdb's copy holds only in-frame clones and misses some; the assay was immunoSEQ multiplex PCR. The repertoire holds 150,000 to 200,000 clones, with about 92% as singletons. The specimen comprised peripheral blood, sampled 28 days after the second AZD1222 dose. Source of these receptors: an adult who received the AZD1222 COVID-19 vaccine.

This clone was found a few times. The gene calls are TRBV5-1 and TRBJ1-1; the D gene is possibly TRBD1 (6 bases). V gave up 4 bases and J gave up 3 bases, with 13 bases separating them. The CDR3 totals 14 residues. The germline V gene has CDR1 SGHRS and CDR2 YFSETQ. The CDR3 DNA is TGCGCCAGCAGCCCGACAGGAGACTACACTGAAGCTTTCTTT. Its translation: CASSPTGDYTEAFF.

V usage is TRBV6-5 and J usage is TRBJ1-4, with no clear D. V was trimmed by 2 bases and J by 4 bases, leaving 8 bases between them. The germline CDR1 and CDR2 sequences are MNHEY and SVGAGI. CDR3 length: 14 residues. This CDR3 is CASSYGADNEKLFF. CDR3 coding DNA: TGTGCCAGCAGTTACGGTGCGGATAATGAAAAACTGTTTTTT.

As regards this clone: Distinct nucleotide sequences in the sample also encode this CDR3. The rearrangement uses TRBV4-1 and TRBJ1-4; D is perhaps TRBD1 (6 bases). This CDR3 has 13 amino acids. In germline, CDR1 is MGHRA, CDR2 YSYEKL. The V and J ends lost 2 bases and 8 bases respectively, with 9 bases between them. For the CDR3, the DNA is TGCGCCAGCAGCCAAACAGGGTACGAAAAACTGTTTTTT. This sequence encodes CASSQTGYEKLFF.

CDR3 protein: CAISGGGDGYTF. In DNA form, the CDR3 reads TGTGCCATCAGTGGAGGGGGCGACGGCTACACCTTC. The rearrangement uses TRBV10-3 and TRBJ1-2, with 7 bases that match TRBD1. Unmatched junction bases numbered 4, after V lost 4 bases and J lost 8 bases. Germline V lookup: CDR1 ENHRY, CDR2 SYGVKD. This CDR3 region has 12 residues.

V gene TRBV10-3 combines with J gene TRBJ2-7; 7 nucleotides agree with TRBD2. The junction had 22 bases not matched to a gene; V was cut back by 10 bases and J by 10 bases. The CDR3 runs 15 residues. The V gene's germline CDR1 is ENHRY and CDR2 SYGVKD. The CDR3: CATRQAGSGPPQQYF. The CDR3 nucleotides read TGTGCCACCCGCCAGGCGGGTAGCGGGCCCCCGCAACAGTACTTC.

The V gene is TRBV5-1, the J gene TRBJ2-1; 12 nucleotides align to TRBD2. Losses at the gene ends were 1 base for V and 9 bases for J; bases not matched to a gene: 5. The CDR3 is 15 amino acids. Germline V gene data show CDR1 as SGHRS and CDR2 as YFSETQ. For the CDR3, the DNA is TGCGCCAGCAGCTTGACTAGCGGGGGGAGCGGTGAGCAGTTCTTC. It codes for CASSLTSGGSGEQFF. The whole variable domain, remainder taken from reference TRBV5-1 and TRBJ2-1, is KAGVTQTPRYLIKTRGQQVTLSCSPISGHRSVSWYQQTPGQGLQFLFEYFSETQRNKGNFPGRFSGRQFSNSRSEMNVSTLELGDSALYLCASSLTSGGSGEQFFGPGTRLTVL.

This sequence joins TRBV24-1 and TRBJ2-3; TRBD2 is a possible D gene (7 bases). This CDR3 is 16 amino acids long. The V end lost 2 bases, the J end lost 0 bases, and 11 bases lay between the germline ends. Germline CDR1 is KGHDR and CDR2 is SFDVKD. For the CDR3, the DNA is TGTGCCACCAGTGATTCGGGGGGCCCTAGCACAGATACGCAGTATTTT. Residues: CATSDSGGPSTDTQYF.

The CDR3 sequence: CASHLPAATRKQFF. The CDR3, as DNA: TGTGCCAGCCACCTCCCTGCCGCGACGCGCAAGCAGTTCTTC. J is TRBJ2-1 and V is TRBV6-5; D call uncertain. V lost 8 bases and J 11 bases, leaving 22 bases between the germline ends. The CDR3 spans 14 residues. Germline V gene lookup returns CDR1 MNHEY and CDR2 SVGAGI.

DNA for the CDR3: TGCGCCAGCAGCCAGGGACGACATCTCAGGGGCCCAGGGTACGAGCAGTACTTC. Translating it yields CASSQGRHLRGPGYEQYF. The chain links TRBV4-1 to TRBJ2-7, with D perhaps TRBD1 (6 bases). The V end lost 3 bases, the J end lost 4 bases, and 25 bases lay between the germline ends. From germline, CDR1 is MGHRA and CDR2 YSYEKL. The CDR3 sequence is 18 residues long.

The chain is built from TRBV18 and TRBJ1-2, with 8 bases aligning to TRBD1. V gave up 3 bases and J gave up 7 bases; unmatched junction bases: 10. This CDR3 is built from 15 residues. Germline V lookup: CDR1 KGHSH, CDR2 LQKENI. The CDR3 protein is CASSPGQGGMGGYTF. CDR3 in DNA: TGTGCCAGCTCACCCGGACAGGGAGGCATGGGTGGCTACACCTTC.

The rearrangement links TRBV11-3 to TRBJ1-3; 8 bases match TRBD1. Germline V CDR1 and CDR2: SGHNT, YENEEA. The CDR3 spans 15 residues. J gave up 2 bases and V 4 bases, and 4 bases lay outside the gene matches. The CDR3 region has the DNA TGTGCCAGCAGCTCCGGACAGGGAGCTGGAAACACCATATATTTT. It encodes CASSSGQGAGNTIYF. The entire variable domain, with the rest obtained from reference TRBV11-3 and TRBJ1-3, is as follows: EAGVVQSPRYKIIEKKQPVAFWCNPISGHNTLYWYLQNLGQGPELLIRYENEEAVDDSQLPKDRFSAERLKGVDSTLKIQPAELGDSAVYLCASSSGQGAGNTIYFGEGSWLTVV.

The chain joins TRBV9 to TRBJ1-5; D is ambiguous. The V end lost 0 bases, the J end lost 4 bases, and 11 bases lay between the germline ends. The germline V gene encodes CDR1 SGDLS and CDR2 YYNGEE. The CDR3 spans 15 residues. The CDR3 loop is CASSVGSGLNQPQHF. CDR3 sequence (DNA): TGTGCCAGCAGCGTAGGATCGGGATTGAATCAGCCCCAGCATTTT.

The rearrangement joins TRBV7-9 to TRBJ2-7; 7 bases agree with TRBD2. V trimming: 1 base; J trimming: 0 bases; junction bases outside the gene matches: 6. Germline CDR1 is SEHNR and CDR2 is FQNEAQ (reference sequence). This CDR3 spans 16 amino acids. CDR3 sequence (DNA): TGTGCCAGCAGCTTAGTCGGGGAGGGGTTCTCCTACGAGCAGTACTTC. It is translated as CASSLVGEGFSYEQYF.

V gene TRBV15 combines with J gene TRBJ1-6; D is ambiguous. The CDR3 is 14 amino acids. Trimming pared 1 base from V and 10 bases from J, leaving 11 bases between. CDR1 and CDR2 (germline): LNHNV, YYDKDF (reference sequence). As DNA, the CDR3 is TGTGCCACCAGCAGAGTGGGCGGTCTGTCACCCCTCCACTTT. Protein: CATSRVGGLSPLHF.

This clone has a handful of counts. This chain joins TRBV7-8 and TRBJ2-7; 10 nucleotides match TRBD1. CDR3 length equals 15 residues. Germline values: CDR1 SGHVS, CDR2 FQNEAQ. The J segment lost 2 bases and the V segment lost 5 bases, leaving 6 bases of the junction unmatched. The CDR3 DNA reads TGTGCCAGCAGCCTGGACAGGGGGGGAGCCTACGAGCAGTACTTC. This sequence encodes CASSLDRGGAYEQYF.

The chain joins TRBV7-9 to TRBJ1-5, with no clear D. The germline V gene encodes CDR1 SEHNR and CDR2 FQNEAQ (reference sequence). The V and J ends lost 1 base and 4 bases respectively, with 11 bases between them. The CDR3 has 15 amino acids. The CDR3 region has the DNA TGTGCCAGCAGCTTAGAGGCCGCAGGAAATCAGCCCCAGCATTTT. Its protein is CASSLEAAGNQPQHF.

The chain employs TRBV27 and TRBJ2-2; 8 bases agree with TRBD2. J gave up 9 bases and V 7 bases, and 10 bases lay outside the gene matches. This CDR3 has 14 amino acids. CDR1 is MNHEY, CDR2 SMNVEV, per germline (reference sequence). The CDR3 bases are TGTGCCAGCACCACCTCGGGGGGGCTGAGGGAGCTGTTTTTT. This translates into CASTTSGGLRELFF.

The chain recombines TRBV4-1 with TRBJ2-7; the D call may be TRBD1 or TRBD2 (5 bases each). The CDR3 contains 13 residues. Germline V lookup: CDR1 MGHRA, CDR2 YSYEKL. Between the trimmed V and J ends, which lost 8 bases and 4 bases, there was a span of 15 bases. The CDR3 nucleotides read TGCGCCAGCGGGGGTGGGTCGGGGTACGAGCAGTACTTC. Translated, it gives CASGGGSGYEQYF.

This chain joins TRBV5-4 and TRBJ2-6; D unresolved. Germline CDR1 SGHNT, CDR2 YYREEE (reference sequence). The V gene lost 0 bases and the J gene lost 1 base, with 8 bases spanning the gap. The CDR3 runs 16 residues. In nucleotides, the CDR3 is TGTGCCAGCAGCTTGGATGGTACTTCTGGGGCCAACGTCCTGACTTTC. Protein: CASSLDGTSGANVLTF.

The CDR3 region has the DNA TGTGCCAGCAGCTTAGCCCCAGGAAATAATGAAAAACTGTTTTTT. It is translated as CASSLAPGNNEKLFF. V gene TRBV13 combines with J gene TRBJ1-4; D is undetermined. Trimming removed 1 base from V and 4 bases from J, with 10 bases in between. The length of the CDR3 is 15 residues. CDR1 and CDR2 (germline): PRHDT, FYEKMQ (reference sequence). Filled out from reference TRBV13 and TRBJ1-4, the complete variable domain reads AAGVIQSPRHLIKEKRETATLKCYPIPRHDTVYWYQQGPGQDPQFLISFYEKMQSDKGSIPDRFSAQQFSDYHSELNMSSLELGDSALYFCASSLAPGNNEKLFFGSGTQLSVL.

The rearrangement links TRBV6-2 or TRBV6-3 to TRBJ2-1; a possible D gene is TRBD2 (6 bases). Trimming stripped 0 bases from V and 7 bases from J, with 19 bases between. Looked up from germline, CDR1 is MNHEY and CDR2 is SVGEGT. The CDR3 runs 17 residues. CDR3 DNA sequence: TGTGCCAGCAGTTACTCGATTAGTGACGGGGGTTGGAATGAGCAGTTCTTC. Protein sequence: CASSYSISDGGWNEQFF.

The chain uses TRBV5-1 and TRBJ2-2; TRBD2 aligns across 10 bases. Germline CDR1 is SGHRS and CDR2 is YFSETQ. The CDR3 sequence is 15 residues long. Germline trimming cut 4 bases from V and 7 bases from J; bases unmatched to any gene: 7. CDR3 DNA: TGCGCCAGCAGCGGTCTAGCGGGAGCTGACGGGGAGCTGTTTTTT. Translated, it gives CASSGLAGADGELFF.

The J gene is TRBJ2-7, the V gene TRBV28, with D possibly TRBD2 on 5 matching bases. CDR3 length equals 14 residues. The ends were cut back, 5 bases at V and 0 bases at J, with 11 bases in the middle. Germline loops: CDR1 MDHEN, CDR2 SYDVKM. The CDR3: CASSRGSPSYEQYF. The DNA of the CDR3 is TGTGCCAGCAGTAGAGGGTCCCCCTCCTACGAGCAGTACTTC.

V and J are TRBV29-1 and TRBJ2-1; tentative D call: TRBD2 (6 bases). The CDR3 runs 14 residues. V lost 4 bases to trimming and J lost 3 bases, with 13 bases between them. CDR1 and CDR2 from the germline V gene are SQVTM and ANQGSEA. CDR3 in DNA: TGCAGCGTTGCACGGAGTAGCGGCTACAATGAGCAGTTCTTC. Amino acid sequence: CSVARSSGYNEQFF.

The chain recombines TRBV27 with TRBJ2-7; D perhaps matches TRBD1 (5 bases). The V gene's germline CDR1 is MNHEY and CDR2 SMNVEV (reference sequence). This CDR3 spans 14 amino acids. The V end lost 4 bases, the J end lost 4 bases, and 14 bases lay between the germline ends. For the CDR3, the DNA is TGTGCCAGCAGTTCTCAGGGAAGAAGATACGAGCAGTACTTC. Translation gives CASSSQGRRYEQYF.

The chain recombines TRBV18 with TRBJ1-1, with TRBD1 identical over 9 bases. Germline V gene sequence: CDR1 KGHSH, CDR2 LQKENI. J gave up 1 base and V 6 bases, and 9 bases lay outside the gene matches. The CDR3 runs to 16 residues. The CDR3 is CASSRPGQGQNTEAFF. The CDR3 nucleotides read TGTGCCAGCTCGCGTCCGGGACAGGGACAGAACACTGAAGCTTTCTTT.

In DNA, the CDR3 is TGCGCCAGCAGCTCCATAGCGGGAGAGGACAATGAGCAGTTCTTC. Amino acids: CASSSIAGEDNEQFF. The gene calls are TRBV5-1 and TRBJ2-1; 9 positions agree with TRBD2. The germline V gene has CDR1 SGHRS and CDR2 YFSETQ. The CDR3 length is 15 residues. V lost 3 bases and J lost 5; bases outside the gene matches: 6.

The chain couples TRBV7-9 to TRBJ1-4; 10 nucleotides align to TRBD1. Germline V lookup: CDR1 SEHNR, CDR2 FQNEAQ (reference sequence). The CDR3 totals 15 residues. Unmatched junction bases numbered 4, after V lost 4 bases and J lost 5 bases. CDR3 region: CASSSTGGGNEKLFF. CDR3 DNA sequence: TGTGCCAGCAGCTCGACAGGGGGCGGGAATGAAAAACTGTTTTTT.

V and J are TRBV29-1 and TRBJ1-1; perhaps TRBD1 as D (6 bases). V was clipped by 4 bases and J by 1 base, with 13 bases between them. CDR3 length: 14 amino acids. Germline assignment: CDR1 SQVTM and CDR2 ANQGSEA. The CDR3 loop is CSVVGAASNTEAFF. CDR3 bases: TGCAGCGTTGTGGGGGCGGCCTCGAACACTGAAGCTTTCTTT.

The chain links TRBV30 to TRBJ2-7; D not certain. Trimming took off 2 bases at V and 0 bases at J, with 11 bases between the two ends. CDR3 length: 14 residues. Germline-derived CDR1 and CDR2 are GTSNPN and SVGIG (reference sequence). The CDR3 loop is CAWSHGQSSYEQYF. DNA for the CDR3: TGTGCCTGGAGTCACGGGCAAAGCTCCTACGAGCAGTACTTC.